One and the same sample provided the 18 T cell receptor beta chains below, sequenced in a study of cytomegalovirus exposure and HLA in healthy donors. PCR was performed using 60 Vbeta and 13 Jbeta primers. TCRdb's table, derived via immunoSEQ multiplex PCR, lists solely in-frame clones and lacks some. Found here are about 200,000 clones, 70% to 80% of them singletons; the top ten hold 15%. Sequencing input: PBMCs. The source is a man between 35 and 55 years old in good health and CMV-seronegative.

The chain links TRBV7-9 to TRBJ1-5; 8 bases align to TRBD1. The CDR3 has 15 residues. J gave up 1 base and V 3 bases, and 2 bases lay outside the gene matches. The germline V gene has CDR1 SEHNR and CDR2 FQNEAQ (reference sequence). The CDR3 loop is CASSFGQGSNQPQHF. Here the CDR3 DNA reads TGTGCCAGCAGCTTCGGACAGGGCAGCAATCAGCCCCAGCATTTT.

The chain uses TRBV29-1 and TRBJ1-2; D possibly corresponds to TRBD1 (5 bases). The CDR3 runs 13 residues. V lost 7 bases and J 2 bases, leaving 14 bases between the germline ends. The V gene's germline CDR1 is SQVTM and CDR2 ANQGSEA. The CDR3 nucleotides read TGCAGCGCGGGAGGGGAGCTAAACTATGGCTACACCTTC. This sequence encodes CSAGGELNYGYTF.

The V call is TRBV4-1, the J call TRBJ2-7; 10 positions agree with TRBD2. The CDR3 consists of 18 residues. CDR1 is MGHRA, CDR2 YSYEKL, per germline. The J segment lost 0 bases and the V segment lost 1 base, leaving 9 bases of the junction unmatched. DNA for the CDR3: TGCGCCAGCAGCCAAGGTGCTAGCGGGGGAACGAGCTCCTACGAGCAGTACTTC. This sequence encodes CASSQGASGGTSSYEQYF.

The gene calls are TRBV30 and TRBJ2-5; 10 positions agree with TRBD2. V trimming: 7 bases; J trimming: 2 bases; junction bases outside the gene matches: 19. This CDR3 spans 18 amino acids. Per the germline V gene, CDR1 is GTSNPN and CDR2 is SVGIG (reference sequence). In DNA form, the CDR3 reads TGTGCCTTCCAGGGGGGGGCCGGGCTAGCGGGAGTACAAGAGACCCAGTACTTC. Residues: CAFQGGAGLAGVQETQYF.

The chain uses TRBV6-5 and TRBJ1-2; the match to TRBD1 covers 8 bases. The CDR3 loop spans 15 amino acids. CDR1 is MNHEY, CDR2 SVGAGI, per germline. The J segment lost 3 bases and the V segment lost 0 bases, leaving 3 bases of the junction unmatched. Here the CDR3 reads CASSYSDRADYGYTF. DNA for the CDR3: TGTGCCAGCAGTTACTCGGACAGGGCGGACTATGGCTACACCTTC.

This chain connects TRBV12-2 to TRBJ2-7; TRBD2, the D gene given by the table, was not confirmed from the DNA. TRBV12-2 is noted as a pseudogene. The CDR3 consists of 12 residues. This CDR3 reads CASRLLSLEQYF. For the CDR3, the DNA is TGTGCAAGTCGCTTATTATCTCTCGAGCAGTACTTC.

This sequence joins TRBV28 and TRBJ2-7; 14 bases are a match to TRBD2. The CDR3 has 13 amino acids. Trimming at V came to 8 bases and at J to 6 bases, leaving 3 bases not matched to a gene. Germline assignment: CDR1 MDHEN and CDR2 SYDVKM. The CDR3 nucleotides are TGTGCCAGCGGACTAGCGGGAGGTATCGAGCAGTACTTC. Amino acids: CASGLAGGIEQYF. Looking up the rest from reference TRBV28 and TRBJ2-7 gives the full variable domain: DVKVTQSSRYLVKRTGEKVFLECVQDMDHENMFWYRQDPGLGLRLIYFSYDVKMKEKGDIPEGYSVSREKKERFSLILESASTNQTSMYLCASGLAGGIEQYFGPGTRLTVT.

This clone came up a few times. The CDR3 reads CASSLAEGTTDTQYF. As DNA, the CDR3 is TGTGCCAGCAGCTTGGCGGAGGGGACCACAGATACGCAGTATTTT. The chain joins TRBV5-4 to TRBJ2-3; the D gene is possibly TRBD2 (6 bases). The germline CDR1 and CDR2 sequences are SGHNT and YYREEE (reference sequence). Between the trimmed V and J ends, which lost 0 bases and 2 bases, there was a span of 10 bases. This CDR3 spans 15 amino acids.

This clone occurred once. V usage is TRBV9 and J usage is TRBJ2-1; unclear D gene. V was clipped by 0 bases and J by 6 bases, with 4 bases between them. This CDR3 spans 12 amino acids. The germline gives CDR1 SGDLS, CDR2 YYNGEE. The CDR3 sequence: CASSVGSNEQFF. CDR3 in DNA: TGTGCCAGCAGCGTAGGCAGCAATGAGCAGTTCTTC.

In its sample, this clone was seen a few times. V gene TRBV7-9 combines with J gene TRBJ1-5; D not resolved. The germline V gene has CDR1 SEHNR and CDR2 FQNEAQ (reference sequence). Trimming took 1 base from V and 6 from J, leaving 4 bases between them. The CDR3 is made up of 12 amino acids. DNA for the CDR3: TGTGCCAGCAGCTTAGACGGTCAGCCCCAGCATTTT. Its protein is CASSLDGQPQHF. The full variable domain, completed using reference TRBV7-9 and TRBJ1-5, is DTGVSQNPRHKITKRGQNVTFRCDPISEHNRLYWYRQTLGQGPEFLTYFQNEAQLEKSRLLSDRFSAERPKGSFSTLEIQRTEQGDSAMYLCASSLDGQPQHFGDGTRLSIL.

V is TRBV5-1 and J is TRBJ2-7, with D perhaps matching TRBD1 (6 bases). Germline assignment: CDR1 SGHRS and CDR2 YFSETQ. The CDR3 runs 13 residues. The V end was cut by 5 bases, the J end by 1 base, with 10 bases between. CDR3 nucleotide sequence: TGCGCCAGCAGTCCAGGGGCTTCCTACGAGCAGTACTTC. It yields the protein CASSPGASYEQYF.

This clone was observed a single time. The rearrangement joins TRBV30 to TRBJ2-7; TRBD1 might be the D (5 bases). The CDR3 loop spans 12 amino acids. Trimming stripped 7 bases from V and 1 base from J, with 11 bases between. In germline, CDR1 is GTSNPN, CDR2 SVGIG (reference sequence). CDR3 bases: TGTGCCTCAGATCAGGGTTCCTACGAGCAGTACTTC. Residues: CASDQGSYEQYF.

The chain uses TRBV18 and TRBJ2-7; 7 bases line up with TRBD2. CDR1 is KGHSH and CDR2 is LQKENI in the germline V gene. V gave up 0 bases and J gave up 2 bases; unmatched junction bases: 7. The CDR3 has 16 amino acids. The CDR3 loop reads CASSPPGGAWTYEQYF. CDR3 nucleotides: TGTGCCAGCTCACCACCGGGAGGGGCTTGGACCTACGAGCAGTACTTC.

The rearrangement joins TRBV27 to TRBJ2-7, with TRBD2 identical over 13 bases. In germline, CDR1 is MNHEY, CDR2 SMNVEV (reference sequence). Trimming at V came to 6 bases and at J to 5 bases, leaving 22 bases not matched to a gene. CDR3 length: 20 residues. CDR3 sequence reads: CASSFRTSGSRTLRPHEQYF. Here the CDR3 DNA reads TGTGCCAGCAGCTTCCGGACTAGCGGGAGTAGGACCCTGAGACCCCACGAGCAGTACTTC.

This clone was seen a handful of times. This sequence joins TRBV5-6 and TRBJ2-7; 10 bases map to TRBD1. V gave up 3 bases and J gave up 1 base; unmatched junction bases: 4. The CDR3 runs 15 residues. The germline gives CDR1 SGHDT, CDR2 YYEEEE. The chain's CDR3 is CASSSGTGVSYEQYF. CDR3 sequence (DNA): TGTGCCAGCAGCTCAGGGACAGGGGTTTCCTACGAGCAGTACTTC.

The chain employs TRBV2 and TRBJ2-1; 9 bases are shared with TRBD1. Germline V gives CDR1 SNHLY, CDR2 FYNNEI. CDR3 length equals 16 residues. After removal of 1 base from V and 8 bases from J, the junction contained 9 bases not matched to a gene. As DNA, the CDR3 is TGTGCCAGCAGTGAAGGGACAGGGGTTATAGGCGATGAGCAGTTCTTC. Amino acids: CASSEGTGVIGDEQFF.

The CDR3 loop reads CASSPRSTRSSYNEQFF. In DNA, the CDR3 is TGTGCCAGCAGTCCAAGGTCAACGCGGAGCTCCTACAATGAGCAGTTCTTC. This chain uses TRBV2 with TRBJ2-1; D not certain. Germline CDR1 SNHLY, CDR2 FYNNEI. The V end lost 5 bases, the J end lost 0 bases, and 17 bases lay between the germline ends. The CDR3 contains 17 residues.

This clone has just a few counts. The gene calls are TRBV27 and TRBJ2-7, with TRBD2 identical over 8 bases. The CDR3 runs to 17 residues. The trim removed 2 bases at V and 0 bases at J, leaving 9 bases unmatched. CDR1 and CDR2 from the germline V gene are MNHEY and SMNVEV (reference sequence). CDR3 region: CASSLGVGLASSYEQYF. Here the CDR3 DNA reads TGTGCCAGCAGTTTAGGGGTCGGACTAGCTAGCTCCTACGAGCAGTACTTC.